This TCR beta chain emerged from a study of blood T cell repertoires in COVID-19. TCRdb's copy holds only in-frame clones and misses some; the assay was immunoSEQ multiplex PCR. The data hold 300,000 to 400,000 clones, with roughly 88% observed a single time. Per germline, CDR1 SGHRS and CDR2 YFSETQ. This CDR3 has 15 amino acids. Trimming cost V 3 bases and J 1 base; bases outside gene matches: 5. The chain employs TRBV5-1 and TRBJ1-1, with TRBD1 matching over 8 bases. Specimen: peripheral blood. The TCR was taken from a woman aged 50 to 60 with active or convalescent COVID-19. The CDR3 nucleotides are TGCGCCAGCAGCTCAACCGGGACAGGGAACACTGAAGCTTTCTTT. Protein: CASSSTGTGNTEAFF. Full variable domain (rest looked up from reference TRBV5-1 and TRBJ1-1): KAGVTQTPRYLIKTRGQQVTLSCSPISGHRSVSWYQQTPGQGLQFLFEYFSETQRNKGNFPGRFSGRQFSNSRSEMNVSTLELGDSALYLCASSSTGTGNTEAFFGQGTRLTVV.